This T cell receptor (beta chain) was sequenced for a study of blood T cells in healthy people across ages. Study-wide results and caveats: Per-million-T-cell TCR beta diversity fell roughly linearly with age.

Regarding this clonotype: Its antigen remains unidentified.

Primers used in a second PCR of roughly 6 to 12 cycles were a sample-barcoded 5' primer and a J-beta primer mix. TCRdb re-called the 5' RACE reads with MiXCR, one entry per CDR3 protein. The sample includes fewer than 800,000 distinct CDR3 sequences, roughly 32% of them seen just once. Source material: blood. This clonotype was obtained from a woman of 80 years or more in good health.

In DNA form, the CDR3 reads TGTGCCAGCAGCCAGACCCCGGGTGGGATAGGCACCTATAATTCACCCCTCCACTTT. Its translation is CASSQTPGGIGTYNSPLHF. This sequence joins TRBV3-1 and TRBJ1-6; D ambiguous. Looked up from germline, CDR1 is LGHDT and CDR2 is YNNKEL (reference sequence). V was clipped by 3 bases and J by 2 bases, with 20 bases between them. The CDR3 consists of 19 residues.